This T cell receptor beta chain was documented in a study of spatial heterogeneity in lung cancer. Study overall: Raw reads contained each unique TCR and UMI combination more than ten times on average.

TCRdb processed the 5' RACE reads anew with MiXCR; each CDR3 protein has one entry. The table shows approximately 18,000 distinct CDR3 sequences, with approximately 9.5% occurring only once. General observations from the study: Tumor mutation count correlated with how many alpha and beta TCRs expanded intratumorally.

V shed 5 bases and J shed 0 bases, with 17 bases lying between them. The CDR3 has 17 residues. In germline, CDR1 is SGHTA, CDR2 FQGNSA. Turning to this clonotype: Its cognate antigen is unknown. Little can be read into the size of this beta chain, an off-target read in a library designed for alpha chains.

As to time point: sample taken at primary tumor resection. Unsorted samples of tumor, nontumor lung or frozen PBMC had their whole RNA sequenced. The TCR comes from a female donor with early-stage non-small cell lung cancer. The sequencing used lung tumor tissue, collected at surgery. The gene calls are TRBV7-2 and TRBJ1-3, with a tentative D call TRBD1 (5 bases). The CDR3 protein is CASSALGASSSGNTIYF. The CDR3 DNA reads as TGTGCCAGCAGCGCACTCGGGGCCTCCAGCTCTGGAAACACCATATATTTT. Full variable domain (missing parts from reference TRBV7-2 and TRBJ1-3): GAGVSQSPSNKVTEKGKDVELRCDPISGHTALYWYRQSLGQGLEFLIYFQGNSAPDKSGLPSDRFSAERTGGSVSTLTIQRTQQEDSAVYLCASSALGASSSGNTIYFGEGSWLTVV.